This entry lists 5 T cell receptor beta chains sequenced from one sample in a study of blood T cell repertoires in COVID-19. The table came from immunoSEQ multiplex PCR; TCRdb's copy has only in-frame clones and leaves some out. Found here are roughly 45,000 clones, over 75% of them singletons; the top ten hold 23%. Input material: peripheral blood. These receptors were obtained from a woman aged 60-75 years with acute or convalescent COVID-19.

This sequence joins TRBV6-5 and TRBJ2-5; no definite D call. V was shortened by 0 bases and J by 1 base, with 6 bases between the two germline ends. The CDR3 is made up of 14 amino acids. Germline CDR1 is MNHEY and CDR2 is SVGAGI. This CDR3 is CASSYSTRQETQYF. The CDR3 nucleotides are TGTGCCAGCAGTTACTCGACTCGCCAAGAGACCCAGTACTTC.

This clone was seen just once. V is TRBV5-4 and J is TRBJ2-5; D gene uncertain. Germline CDR1 SGHNT, CDR2 YYREEE (reference sequence). This CDR3 is 12 amino acids long. V lost 7 bases and J lost 2, with 9 bases in between. The CDR3 here is CASGPGQETQYF. Here the CDR3 DNA reads TGTGCCAGCGGGCCTGGGCAAGAGACCCAGTACTTC. The variable domain in full, with the rest retrieved from reference TRBV5-4 and TRBJ2-5, is ETGVTQSPTHLIKTRGQQVTLRCSSQSGHNTVSWYQQALGQGPQFIFQYYREEENGRGNFPPRFSGLQFPNYSSELNVNALELDDSALYLCASGPGQETQYFGPGTRLLVL.

This clone was observed a handful of times. The J gene is TRBJ1-2, the V gene TRBV27; 8 bases match TRBD1. Germline V lookup: CDR1 MNHEY, CDR2 SMNVEV (reference sequence). The CDR3 consists of 14 residues. V shed 7 bases, J shed 8 bases, and the junction held 12 bases outside the gene matches. In DNA, the CDR3 is TGTGCCAGCAAACCCCTGGACAGGGTGGGAGGCTACACCTTC. Its translation is CASKPLDRVGGYTF.

The chain couples TRBV5-4 to TRBJ2-5, with 11 positions matching TRBD2. This CDR3 contains 16 residues. J gave up 4 bases and V 4 bases, and 9 bases lay outside the gene matches. The germline CDR1 and CDR2 sequences are SGHNT and YYREEE (reference sequence). As DNA, the CDR3 is TGTGCCAGCAGCGACGAACTAGCGGGGGTTGGAGAGACCCAGTACTTC. It yields the protein CASSDELAGVGETQYF.

Only a few counts were recorded for this clone. J is TRBJ2-2 and V is TRBV18; 10 bases are shared with TRBD2. Germline trimming cut 1 base from V and 8 bases from J; bases unmatched to any gene: 7. Germline values: CDR1 KGHSH, CDR2 LQKENI. The CDR3 has 16 residues. For the CDR3, the DNA is TGTGCCAGCTCACCACGCCAGCGGGGGGGCCAAGGGGAGCTGTTTTTT. Translating gives CASSPRQRGGQGELFF.